A selection of T cell receptor beta chains follows, all from one sample in a study of radiation and T cells in renal cell carcinoma. Here immunoSEQ multiplex PCR was the method, and the copy in TCRdb shows in-frame clones only, minus some. The sample has approximately 150,000 clones, approximately 86% seen once. The sample here was blood, taken from a patient whose treatment included radiotherapy and nephrectomy. The source is a woman aged 45-60 years with renal cell carcinoma. The CDR3 runs from the conserved cysteine through the conserved F or W. D genes are given only for firm matches. Clone size is given for some rows only: seen once, a few or many times, or a class if the clone is expanded.

d_call	v_call	clone_size	j_call	cdr3_aa	cdr3_nt
TRBD1	TRBV19	few	TRBJ1-2	CASSMGGTGTGYTF	TGTGCCAGTAGTATGGGCGGGACAGGGACTGGCTACACCTTC
TRBD1	TRBV28	NA	TRBJ1-4	CASSFGDRVIEKLFF	TGTGCCAGCAGTTTTGGGGACAGGGTCATCGAAAAACTGTTTTTT
NA	TRBV6-6	once	TRBJ1-5	CASSYGGTFQPQHF	TGTGCCAGCAGCTACGGCGGGACATTTCAGCCCCAGCATTTT
TRBD1	TRBV7-2	NA	TRBJ1-2	CASSSEIGQGGGYTF	TGTGCCAGCAGCTCAGAAATCGGACAGGGTGGCGGCTACACCTTC
NA	TRBV30	NA	TRBJ2-3	CAWSVPGTQISTDTQYF	TGTGCCTGGAGTGTCCCCGGGACTCAGATCAGCACAGATACGCAGTATTTT
NA	TRBV4-3	NA	TRBJ2-5	CASSQDLAGEGETQYF	TGCGCCAGCAGCCAAGATCTTGCAGGGGAGGGGGAGACCCAGTACTTC
NA	TRBV2	NA	TRBJ2-7	CASCGTEMGEQYF	TGTGCCAGCTGCGGGACAGAAATGGGGGAGCAGTACTTC
NA	TRBV28	NA	TRBJ2-7	CASSSYSYEQYF	TGTGCCAGCAGTTCATACTCCTACGAGCAGTACTTC
NA	TRBV28	once	TRBJ2-1	CASSKQGNGEQFF	TGTGCCAGCAGCAAACAGGGTAATGGTGAGCAGTTCTTC
TRBD2	TRBV7-8	NA	TRBJ2-1	CATTGRISGSYYNEQFF	TGTGCCACCACAGGGAGGATTAGCGGGAGCTACTACAATGAGCAGTTCTTC
NA	TRBV9	NA	TRBJ1-3	CASSVATRAGNTIYF	TGTGCCAGCAGCGTAGCTACAAGGGCTGGAAACACCATATATTTT
NA	TRBV11-3	NA	TRBJ2-5	CASSSSYQETQYF	TGTGCCAGCAGCTCCTCGTACCAAGAGACCCAGTACTTC
NA	TRBV4-2	NA	TRBJ2-2	CASSGTQTGELFF	TGTGCCAGCAGCGGGACCCAGACCGGGGAGCTGTTTTTT
TRBD1	TRBV5-1	NA	TRBJ2-5	CASSWTGQETQYF	TGCGCCAGCAGCTGGACAGGTCAAGAGACCCAGTACTTC
NA	TRBV19	few	TRBJ1-1	CASSPGAGVINTEAFF	TGTGCCAGTTCTCCCGGGGCGGGGGTCATTAACACTGAAGCTTTCTTT
NA	TRBV30	NA	TRBJ1-2	CAWSVVPGGGYTF	TGTGCCTGGAGTGTAGTCCCGGGCGGTGGCTACACCTTC
TRBD1	TRBV5-1	NA	TRBJ2-3	CASSPGTGEITQYF	TGCGCCAGCAGCCCAGGGACAGGGGAAATTACGCAGTATTTT
NA	TRBV28	NA	TRBJ1-1	CAYRGARDTEAFF	TGTGCCTACCGCGGGGCCAGGGACACTGAAGCTTTCTTT
NA	TRBV10-3	once	TRBJ2-1	CATTASAYNEQFF	TGTGCCACGACCGCTAGCGCCTACAATGAGCAGTTCTTC
NA	TRBV18	NA	TRBJ2-5	CASSRQTQETQYF	TGTGCCAGCTCACGACAGACCCAAGAGACCCAGTACTTC
NA	TRBV6-1	NA	TRBJ2-1	CASSETSYNEQFF	TGTGCCAGCAGTGAAACCAGTTACAATGAGCAGTTCTTC
NA	TRBV7-2	NA	TRBJ2-7	CASSLALQGPSYEQYF	TGTGCCAGCAGCTTAGCCCTACAGGGTCCCTCCTACGAGCAGTACTTC
NA	TRBV6-6	NA	TRBJ2-3	CASRRRGDTQYF	TGTGCCAGCCGCAGGAGAGGAGATACGCAGTATTTT
NA	TRBV5-1	NA	TRBJ1-1	CASSPGRGDTEAFF	TGCGCCAGCAGCCCCGGGCGGGGGGACACTGAAGCTTTCTTT
NA	TRBV27	NA	TRBJ1-5	CASAVKGDFRVQPQHF	TGTGCCAGCGCCGTTAAAGGGGACTTTAGGGTTCAGCCCCAGCATTTT
NA	TRBV14	few	TRBJ1-1	CASSRELTGPTEAFF	TGTGCCAGCAGCCGGGAATTAACAGGGCCCACTGAAGCTTTCTTT
TRBD1	TRBV9	NA	TRBJ1-2	CASSVLRTGVDGYTF	TGTGCCAGCAGCGTTCTTCGGACAGGGGTCGATGGCTACACCTTC
TRBD1	TRBV10-3	NA	TRBJ2-7	CATRTGGNEQYF	TGTGCCACCCGGACAGGGGGCAACGAGCAGTACTTC
NA	TRBV5-4	NA	TRBJ1-4	CASSQRGIGEKLFF	TGTGCCAGCAGCCAAAGAGGGATCGGCGAAAAACTGTTTTTT